What follows describes a single T cell receptor beta chain. With 7 bases removed from V and 2 bases from J, the gap between germline ends came to 8 bases. There are 12 residues in the CDR3. The V gene's germline CDR1 is SNHLY and CDR2 FYNNEI. The sample is drawn from a study of OX40 agonist ivuxolimab in advanced cancers. In the study overall: Dose-escalation patients' cancers were hepatocellular carcinoma, melanoma, renal cell or head and neck cancer.

Assay: immunoSEQ multiplex PCR; the TCRdb copy retains only in-frame clones and omits some. The table lists tens of thousands of clones, about nine tenths of them singletons. Here the sequenced sample was CD4+ or CD8+ T cells sorted from blood, taken in a trial of the OX40 agonist ivuxolimab. This rearrangement joins TRBV2 to TRBJ2-5; D perhaps matches TRBD2 (6 bases). The TCR sequence derives from an adult with an advanced solid tumor such as melanoma, head and neck, liver or kidney cancer. For the CDR3, the DNA is TGTGCCAGCACGGGAGCGCAAGAGACCCAGTACTTC. Translated: CASTGAQETQYF. The whole variable domain, remainder taken from reference TRBV2 and TRBJ2-5, is EPEVTQTPSHQVTQMGQEVILRCVPISNHLYFYWYRQILGQKVEFLVSFYNNEISEKSEIFDDQFSVERPDGSNFTLKIRSTKLEDSAMYFCASTGAQETQYFGPGTRLLVL.